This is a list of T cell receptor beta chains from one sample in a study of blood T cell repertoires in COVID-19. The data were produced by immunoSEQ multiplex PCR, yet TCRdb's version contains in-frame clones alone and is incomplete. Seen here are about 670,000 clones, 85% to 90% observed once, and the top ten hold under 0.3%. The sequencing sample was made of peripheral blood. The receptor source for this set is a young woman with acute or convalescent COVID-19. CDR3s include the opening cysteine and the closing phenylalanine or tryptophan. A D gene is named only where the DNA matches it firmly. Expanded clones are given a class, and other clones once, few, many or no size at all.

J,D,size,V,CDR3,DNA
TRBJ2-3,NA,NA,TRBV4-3,CASSPSNRADTQYF,TGCGCCAGCAGCCCGTCAAACAGGGCAGATACGCAGTATTTT
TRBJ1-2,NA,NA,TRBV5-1,CASSLELWGAYGYTF,TGCGCCAGCAGCTTGGAATTGTGGGGAGCCTATGGCTACACCTTC
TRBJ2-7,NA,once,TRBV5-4,CASSLGGLFYEQYF,TGTGCCAGCAGCTTGGGGGGCCTGTTCTACGAGCAGTACTTC
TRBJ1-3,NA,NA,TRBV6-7,CASSYCEPRGGGTIYF,TGTGCCAGCAGTTACTGTGAACCCAGGGGCGGAGGCACCATATATTTT
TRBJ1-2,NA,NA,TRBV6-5,CASTRRGLGYGYTF,TGTGCCAGCACCCGCCGGGGGTTGGGCTATGGCTACACCTTC
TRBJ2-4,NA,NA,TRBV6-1,CASSEFFQETIAKNIQYF,TGTGCCAGCAGTGAATTCTTCCAGGAAACGATAGCCAAAAACATTCAGTACTTC
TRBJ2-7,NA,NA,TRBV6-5,CASRTGVYEQYF,TGTGCCAGCAGGACCGGGGTCTACGAGCAGTACTTC
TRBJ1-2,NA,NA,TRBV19,CASSLRGSGYTF,TGTGCCAGTAGTCTGAGGGGGTCTGGCTACACCTTC
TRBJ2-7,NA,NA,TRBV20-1,CSARISAGQYF,TGCAGTGCTAGAATCTCTGCCGGGCAGTACTTC
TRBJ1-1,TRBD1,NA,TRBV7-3,CASSSTGARGTEAFF,TGTGCCAGCAGCTCTACAGGGGCCAGGGGCACTGAAGCTTTCTTT
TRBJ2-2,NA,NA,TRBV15,CAITKIRGNAGELFF,TGTGCCATCACGAAGATTCGAGGGAATGCCGGGGAGCTGTTTTTT
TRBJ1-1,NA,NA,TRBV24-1,CATSAAGLLGSTEAFF,TGTGCCACCAGTGCAGCAGGCCTGTTAGGTAGCACTGAAGCTTTCTTT
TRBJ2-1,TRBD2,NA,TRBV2,CASSEVKRGLAGGSSYNEQFF,TGTGCCAGCAGTGAAGTGAAGCGTGGGCTAGCGGGGGGGAGCTCCTACAATGAGCAGTTCTTC
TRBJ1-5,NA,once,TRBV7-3,CASSAGGNQPQHF,TGTGCCAGCAGCGCAGGGGGCAATCAGCCCCAGCATTTT
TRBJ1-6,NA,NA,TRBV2,CASTFLAPSSYNSPLHF,TGTGCCAGCACCTTCCTGGCCCCTAGCTCCTATAATTCACCCCTCCACTTT
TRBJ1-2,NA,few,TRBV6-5,CASSYYGRSGRKGYTF,TGTGCCAGCAGTTATTACGGGCGCTCAGGGAGGAAAGGCTACACCTTC
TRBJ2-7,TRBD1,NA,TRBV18,CASSLGTGKSYEQYF,TGTGCCAGCTCACTCGGGACAGGGAAATCCTACGAGCAGTACTTC
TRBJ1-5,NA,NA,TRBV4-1,CASSQSPAPPRDQPQHF,TGCGCCAGCAGCCAGAGTCCGGCCCCCCCGAGGGATCAGCCCCAGCATTTT
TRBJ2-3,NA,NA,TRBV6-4,CASSDSSSGSTDTQYF,TGTGCCAGCAGTGACTCATCAAGCGGTAGCACAGATACGCAGTATTTT
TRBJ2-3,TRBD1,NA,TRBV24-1,CATSYRGLTDTQYF,TGTGCCACCAGTTACAGGGGCCTCACAGATACGCAGTATTTT
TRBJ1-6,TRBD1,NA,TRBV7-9,CASSRDPDRVYNSPLHF,TGTGCCAGCAGCCGAGACCCCGACAGGGTTTATAATTCACCCCTCCACTTT
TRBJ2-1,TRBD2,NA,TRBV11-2,CASSLRLAGDNEQFF,TGTGCCAGCAGCTTACGACTCGCGGGGGACAATGAGCAGTTCTTC
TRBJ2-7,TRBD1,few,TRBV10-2,CASSASGTGYEQYF,TGCGCCAGCAGTGCCTCCGGGACAGGGTACGAGCAGTACTTC
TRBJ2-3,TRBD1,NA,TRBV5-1,CASSPRDRELRGSGTQYF,TGCGCCAGCAGTCCTCGGGACAGGGAACTAAGGGGAAGCGGTACGCAGTATTTT
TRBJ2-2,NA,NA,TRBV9,CASSVDFGGLRNTGELFF,TGTGCCAGCAGCGTAGATTTCGGGGGGCTAAGGAACACCGGGGAGCTGTTTTTT
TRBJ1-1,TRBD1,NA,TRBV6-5,CASSSLQGAGTEAFF,TGTGCCAGCAGTTCACTGCAGGGGGCGGGAACTGAAGCTTTCTTT
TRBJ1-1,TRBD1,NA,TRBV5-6,CASSLRQETGIPGDTEAFF,TGTGCCAGCAGCTTGAGACAAGAGACAGGGATACCCGGGGACACTGAAGCTTTCTTT
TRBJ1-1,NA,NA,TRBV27,CASSQSKTGNTEAFF,TGTGCCAGCTCCCAATCGAAAACCGGGAACACTGAAGCTTTCTTT
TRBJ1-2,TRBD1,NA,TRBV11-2,CASRTGFGYTF,TGTGCCAGCAGGACAGGGTTCGGCTACACCTTC
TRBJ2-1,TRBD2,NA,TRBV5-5,CASSFYLLAGGREQFF,TGTGCCAGCAGCTTTTATCTCCTAGCGGGGGGCCGGGAGCAGTTCTTC
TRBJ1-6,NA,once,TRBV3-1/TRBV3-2,CASSQEQGVSNSPLHF,TGTGCCAGCAGCCAAGAACAGGGCGTGAGTAATTCACCCCTCCACTTT
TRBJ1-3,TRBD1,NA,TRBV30,CAWRWYRGKSSGNTIYF,TGTGCCTGGAGGTGGTACAGGGGGAAGAGCTCTGGAAACACCATATATTTT
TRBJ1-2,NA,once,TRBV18,CASSEQANYGYTF,TGTGCCAGCTCAGAGCAGGCTAACTATGGCTACACCTTC
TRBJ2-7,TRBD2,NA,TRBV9,CASSVTGTSGLEQYF,TGTGCCAGCAGCGTTACCGGGACTAGCGGTCTGGAGCAGTACTTC
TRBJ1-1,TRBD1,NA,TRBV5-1,CASSPGTVNTEAFF,TGCGCCAGCAGCCCCGGGACAGTGAACACTGAAGCTTTCTTT
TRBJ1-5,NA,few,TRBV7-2,CASSLASDRLAQPQHF,TGTGCCAGCAGCTTAGCGTCAGACCGACTCGCACAGCCCCAGCATTTT
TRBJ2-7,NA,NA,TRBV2,CASSETTYEQYF,TGTGCCAGCAGTGAAACTACCTACGAGCAGTACTTC
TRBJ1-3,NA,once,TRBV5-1,CASSERTGWGNTIYF,TGCGCCAGCAGCGAACGTACAGGTTGGGGAAACACCATATATTTT
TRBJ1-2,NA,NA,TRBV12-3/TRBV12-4,CASSLVQNYGYTF,TGTGCCAGCAGTTTGGTCCAGAACTATGGCTACACCTTC
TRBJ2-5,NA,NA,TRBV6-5,CASRSPSSRGGETQYF,TGTGCCAGCCGTTCCCCTTCGTCGAGGGGAGGAGAGACCCAGTACTTC
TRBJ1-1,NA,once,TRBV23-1,CASSPSDLNTEAFF,TGCGCCAGCAGCCCCAGCGATTTGAACACTGAAGCTTTCTTT
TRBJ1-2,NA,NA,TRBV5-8,CASSPGGARYYGYTF,TGTGCCAGCAGCCCGGGGGGGGCCAGATACTATGGCTACACCTTC
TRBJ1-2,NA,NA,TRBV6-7,CASRQGFNYGYTF,TGTGCCAGCAGACAGGGATTTAACTATGGCTACACCTTC
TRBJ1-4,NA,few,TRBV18,CASSSNAGGNEKLFF,TGTGCCAGCTCATCAAACGCGGGCGGCAATGAAAAACTGTTTTTT
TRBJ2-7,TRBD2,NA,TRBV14,CASSNSGGAYEQYF,TGTGCCAGCAGCAATAGCGGGGGGGCCTACGAGCAGTACTTC
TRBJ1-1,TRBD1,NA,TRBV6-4,CASSGPRQGRTEAFF,TGTGCCAGCAGTGGCCCACGACAGGGTAGGACTGAAGCTTTCTTT
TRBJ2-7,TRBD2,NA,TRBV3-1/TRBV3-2,CASSQGGGTTYEQYF,TGTGCCAGCAGCCAAGGCGGGGGAACAACCTACGAGCAGTACTTC
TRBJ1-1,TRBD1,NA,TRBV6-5,CASSYSTRTGVTEAFF,TGTGCCAGCAGTTACTCGACAAGGACAGGGGTCACTGAAGCTTTCTTT
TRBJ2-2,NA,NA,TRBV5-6,CASSPPARVWGWELFF,TGTGCCAGCAGCCCACCGGCGAGGGTGTGGGGATGGGAGCTGTTTTTT
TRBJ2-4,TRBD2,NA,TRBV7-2,CASSFSGGGNIQYF,TGTGCCAGCAGCTTTTCCGGCGGGGGGAACATTCAGTACTTC
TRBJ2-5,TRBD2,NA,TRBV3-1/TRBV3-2,CASSPGGLGETQYF,TGTGCCAGCAGCCCCGGGGGGTTAGGAGAGACCCAGTACTTC
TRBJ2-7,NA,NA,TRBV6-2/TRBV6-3,CASSTAVVGGYEQYF,TGTGCCAGCAGCACGGCGGTTGTGGGAGGATACGAGCAGTACTTC